This TCR beta chain was sequenced for a study of beta chain features in type 1 diabetes (dated by TCRdb to 2017 to 2018). In the study overall: No differences in mean age, gender distribution, total cell number or subset yield were found between patients and healthy donors. A total of 85 million to 140 million sorted cells were examined across all samples, and a strong correlation was observed between cell number per subset and RNA yield. The study compared the TCRB repertoires of sorted circulating CD4+ T cell subsets in recently diagnosed type 1 diabetes patients with those in matched healthy donors. Whereas all 30 or so donors provided naive and central memory subsets, regulatory and stem cell-like memory subsets were isolated from just 8 patients and about 8 healthy donors.

Each donor gave one peripheral blood draw, roughly 110 mL on average, collected into heparinised tubes. Naive, central memory, regulatory and stem cell-like memory CD4+ T cells were sorted on a BD FACSAria II using a panel including CD45RO, CCR7, CD25, CD127, CD95 and CD27. Every sorted population had a purity above 95%. PBMCs were isolated immediately by Lymphoprep density gradient centrifugation and stained directly without culture. To minimize batch effects, samples were stained and sorted in pairs, one healthy donor with one patient per experiment. The entire isolated RNA was reverse transcribed using the High Capacity cDNA Reverse Transcription Kit, and thus expressed TCRB transcripts were sequenced. Deep immunoSEQ sequencing was applied to naive, central memory and regulatory T cell samples, giving an average of about 3.8 million total reads per sample. Sorted cells were lysed in RLT buffer and RNA was extracted with DNase-treated RNeasy Micro or Mini kits, depending on cell number. To prevent cross-contamination, every cell subset was processed on its own, while patient and healthy donor samples were processed together. The immunoSEQ multiplex PCR was used to amplify TCRB sequences from cDNA, yielding 87-bp fragments that span the CDR3 region. Amplicons were sequenced on the Illumina HiSeq platform. The paper's data handling went like this. Synthetic template baselines were used to correct PCR bias computationally, reads within Hamming distance 2 were collapsed together, and singletons that could not be merged were discarded. Reads were aligned to IMGT to assign V, D and J genes, CDR3 length, and insertions or deletions at six rearrangement sites. Clonotype counts were normalized to sorted cell number within each subset before computing true diversity and Gini coefficients with the tcR R package. The overlap coefficient, calculated on TCRB nucleotide sequences, was used to quantify repertoire sharing. TCRdb mirrors the immuneACCESS table, restricted to in-frame sequences. Some clones are absent from its copies; in checked studies, under half trace to an unresolved V gene, and the reason for the others is unknown. The V and J calls and clone size were taken over from that table, and D and trimming were inferred from the DNA. For this sample there are 50,000 or so clones; roughly 39% appear just once. Of the sample, about 1.5% is held by the ten largest clones.

V has 4 bases trimmed and J has 7 bases trimmed; junction bases matching no gene number 18. CDR1 MDHEN and CDR2 SYDVKM were looked up in the germline V gene. Counted from cysteine to phenylalanine, this CDR3 has 17 amino acids. CDR3 DNA only is kept here, 51 bases in frame from base 1. Comment on this clone: The antigen this receptor binds is unknown. The sample holds no much larger clone one base away, and base qualities are not on file.

The investigation overall reported the following: Because cDNA was sequenced instead of genomic DNA, activated cells with high expression could be over-represented, although the groups did not differ in activation or CD3 levels. Shorter templates might be favored by PCR, yet because patient and control samples were amplified and corrected together, any such skew would affect both groups equally. At VDJ recombination sites, patients with type 1 diabetes made fewer insertions and deleted more nucleotides, a pattern implying thymic rearrangement abnormalities. Because the HLA sub-analyses included only small numbers of individuals, any influence of HLA type on TCRB rearrangement was left unresolved. Naive, central memory and regulatory TCRB repertoires appeared to be more similar among patients than among healthy donors. Type 1 diabetes patients showed a moderate but significant shortening of TCRB CDR3 length in all four CD4+ subsets.

The clonotype originates from a young man with type 1 diabetes. The rearrangement combines TRBV28 with TRBJ1-1, and TRBD1 aligns with 7 junction nucleotides. Sequenced sample: Tregs from blood. Interpreted using the paper, the cell subset or site label stands for: regulatory CD4+ T cells. The CDR3 is CASSSIGGVRVSSEAFF. The DNA sequence is TGTGCCAGCAGTTCAATAGGGGGCGTCCGGGTCAGCAGTGAAGCTTTCTTT.